The next 6 T cell receptor beta chains were all read from a single sample in a study of control samples from healthy donors and cancer patients. Only in-frame clones appear in the TCRdb table, and some are missing; sequencing was by immunoSEQ multiplex PCR. The repertoire holds roughly 23,000 clones, with approximately 83% as singletons. Sequencing used PBMCs. These receptors originate from a man aged 55 to 69 with head and neck cancer.

This clone was seen only once. The chain employs TRBV7-9 and TRBJ1-2, with 7 nucleotides matching TRBD1. Germline loops: CDR1 SEHNR, CDR2 FQNEAQ (reference sequence). The ends lost 1 base at V and 7 bases at J; junction bases unmatched: 6. The length of the CDR3 is 14 residues. DNA for the CDR3: TGTGCCAGCAGCTTAGAATCGGGACAGCCTGGCTACACCTTC. This encodes CASSLESGQPGYTF.

The rearrangement uses TRBV7-8 and TRBJ2-3; 7 positions agree with TRBD2. The CDR3 sequence is 16 residues long. CDR1 is SGHVS, CDR2 FQNEAQ, per germline. V lost 5 bases to trimming and J lost 0 bases; unmatched junction nucleotides: 8. CDR3 sequence: CASSPLLALSTDTQYF. The CDR3 DNA sequence: TGTGCCAGCAGCCCGTTACTAGCGTTAAGCACAGATACGCAGTATTTT.

The chain joins TRBV5-1 to TRBJ1-2; 9 bases are a match to TRBD1. Trimming at V came to 4 bases and at J to 6 bases, leaving 7 bases not matched to a gene. This CDR3 has 14 amino acids. Germline loops: CDR1 SGHRS, CDR2 YFSETQ. CDR3 in amino acids: CASSLTGGINGYTF. CDR3 in DNA: TGCGCCAGCAGCCTTACAGGGGGCATCAATGGCTACACCTTC.

This rearrangement joins TRBV6-1 to TRBJ1-1; no reliable D call. The germline V and J ends were trimmed by 3 bases and 1 base, with 12 bases remaining between them. The germline gives CDR1 MNHNS, CDR2 SASEGT. The CDR3 totals 15 residues. CDR3 in amino acids: CASSDWQPWNTEAFF. The CDR3 DNA is TGTGCCAGCAGTGATTGGCAACCCTGGAACACTGAAGCTTTCTTT.

A few counts support this clone. The genes are TRBV7-2 and TRBJ2-1, with D tentatively TRBD1 (7 bases). Germline loops: CDR1 SGHTA, CDR2 FQGNSA. The CDR3 length is 17 residues. The ends were cut back, 6 bases at V and 1 base at J, with 19 bases in the middle. The CDR3 reads CASSPQEGALSYNEQFF. The CDR3 DNA sequence: TGTGCCAGCAGTCCCCAGGAGGGGGCATTATCCTACAATGAGCAGTTCTTC. Full variable domain (missing parts from reference TRBV7-2 and TRBJ2-1): GAGVSQSPSNKVTEKGKDVELRCDPISGHTALYWYRQSLGQGLEFLIYFQGNSAPDKSGLPSDRFSAERTGGSVSTLTIQRTQQEDSAVYLCASSPQEGALSYNEQFFGPGTRLTVL.

This rearrangement joins TRBV28 to TRBJ1-4; D remains ambiguous. Germline CDR1 and CDR2: MDHEN and SYDVKM. Trimming shortened V by 3 bases and J by 4 bases, and 0 bases separated the two germline ends. This CDR3 spans 11 amino acids. DNA of the CDR3: TGTGCCAGCAGTTTTAATGAAAAACTGTTTTTT. Its translation: CASSFNEKLFF.